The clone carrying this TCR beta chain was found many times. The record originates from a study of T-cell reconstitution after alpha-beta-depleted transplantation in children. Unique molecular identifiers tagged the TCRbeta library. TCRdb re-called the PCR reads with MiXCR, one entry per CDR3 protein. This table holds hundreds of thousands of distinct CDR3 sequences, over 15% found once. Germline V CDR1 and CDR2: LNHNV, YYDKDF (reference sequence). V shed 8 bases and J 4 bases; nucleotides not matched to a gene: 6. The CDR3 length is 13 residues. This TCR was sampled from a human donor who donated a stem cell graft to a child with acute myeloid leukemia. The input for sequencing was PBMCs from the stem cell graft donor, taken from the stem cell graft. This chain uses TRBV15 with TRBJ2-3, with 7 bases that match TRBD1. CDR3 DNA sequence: TGTGCCACCCTACAGGGGTACGCAGATACGCAGTATTTT. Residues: CATLQGYADTQYF.